This T cell receptor (beta chain) originates from a study of OX40 agonist ivuxolimab in advanced cancers. Study information: Prior anti-PD-1, anti-PD-L1 or anti-CTLA-4 therapy was allowed; roughly 40% had some. There were three patients with partial responses, one having hepatocellular carcinoma and two cutaneous melanoma.

Study-wide findings and caveats: CD8+ T cells (on average) carried more expanded clones than CD4+ T cells.

Assay: immunoSEQ multiplex PCR; the TCRdb copy retains only in-frame clones and omits some. This table has under 25,000 clones, about 89% appearing once. The table lists this clone with a few counts. The antigen is not known. V shed 4 bases and J shed 0 bases, with 11 bases lying between them. Germline V gene lookup returns CDR1 SGHNT and CDR2 YYREEE (reference sequence). The CDR3 sequence is 16 residues long. This clonotype originated in an adult with an advanced solid tumor such as melanoma, head and neck, liver or kidney cancer. The sequencing here drew on CD4+ or CD8+ T cells sorted from blood, taken in a trial of the OX40 agonist ivuxolimab. The rearrangement links TRBV5-4 to TRBJ2-6; D not certain. The CDR3 nucleotides are TGTGCCAGCAGCCCGGGCCCCCTCTCTGGGGCCAACGTCCTGACTTTC. The encoded protein is CASSPGPLSGANVLTF.